A selection of T cell receptor beta chains follows, all from one sample in a study of immune heterogeneity within non-small cell lung tumors. TCRdb re-called the multiplex PCR reads through MiXCR, storing one row per CDR3 protein. The sample includes around 11,000 distinct CDR3 sequences, 15% to 25% seen only once; the top ten take approximately 4%. Sequences were obtained from lung tumor tissue. The receptors stem from a man aged 60 to 69 with non-small cell lung cancer. CDR3s include the opening cysteine and the closing phenylalanine or tryptophan. A D gene is named only where the DNA matches it firmly. A row's size may be missing; if present it is once, few, many or a size class.

j_gene,v_gene,abundance,d_gene,CDR3nt,CDR3aa
TRBJ2-1,TRBV12-3/TRBV12-4,medium-sized,TRBD2,TGTGCCAGCAGTCTACCGGGAGGGAATGAGCAGTTCTTC,CASSLPGGNEQFF
TRBJ1-3,TRBV10-3,medium-sized,-,TGTGCCACCAGGGGACCTACTGGAAACACCATATATTTT,CATRGPTGNTIYF
TRBJ2-1,TRBV24-1,-,TRBD2,TGTGCCACCAGTGATGGACTAGCCAGCTCCTACAATGAGCAGTTCTTC,CATSDGLASSYNEQFF
TRBJ1-2,TRBV25-1,-,-,TGTGCCAGCAGTGAATTAGGGGTTGGTGGCTATGGCTACACCTTC,CASSELGVGGYGYTF
TRBJ2-7,TRBV27,-,TRBD1,TGTGCCGGCAGTCGAACCGGGACAGGGTCTGAGGAGCAGTACTTC,CAGSRTGTGSEEQYF
TRBJ2-1,TRBV27,-,TRBD1,TGTGCCAGCAGTTTCTGGGACAGGGGGTATATCAACAATGAGCAGTTCTTC,CASSFWDRGYINNEQFF
TRBJ1-6,TRBV11-3,few,TRBD1,TGTGCCAGCAGCTTCGGGACAGATAATTCACCCCTCCACTTT,CASSFGTDNSPLHF
TRBJ1-6,TRBV5-6,-,-,TGTGCCAGCAGCTTGCTGGCCAGGGAGGGATCACCCCTCCACTTT,CASSLLAREGSPLHF
TRBJ2-1,TRBV10-2,many,TRBD2,TGCGCCAGCAGTGGTCTAGCGGGGTTAAATGAGCAGTTCTTC,CASSGLAGLNEQFF
TRBJ2-1,TRBV3-1,many,-,TGTGCCAGCAGCCAAGATAGCGGACCATACAATGAGCAGTTCTTC,CASSQDSGPYNEQFF
TRBJ1-2,TRBV12-3/TRBV12-4,medium-sized,-,TGTGCCAGCAGTTTAGGTCGGGGGTGGGGTGGCTACACCTTC,CASSLGRGWGGYTF
TRBJ1-2,TRBV7-9,many,TRBD1,TGTGCCAGCAGCTCGGTCGGGACAGGAGGCTACACCTTC,CASSSVGTGGYTF
TRBJ2-1,TRBV9,-,-,TGTGCCAGCAGCGTGGACGGCTCCTACAATGAGCAGTTCTTC,CASSVDGSYNEQFF
TRBJ2-5,TRBV29-1,few,-,TGCAGCGTTGTAAAGGGGGAGACCCAGTACTTC,CSVVKGETQYF
TRBJ2-7,TRBV6-1,medium-sized,-,TGTGCCAGCAGTGACTCAATCCTCGTGGGACGCTACGAGCAGTACTTC,CASSDSILVGRYEQYF
TRBJ2-7,TRBV4-1,medium-sized,TRBD2,TGCGCCAGCAGCCCGGGGACTAGCGGGAGGGGGTACGAGCAGTACTTC,CASSPGTSGRGYEQYF
TRBJ2-2,TRBV11-2,-,TRBD1,TGTGCCAGCAGCTTCCCCCGCGCCCCTGGACAGGCGAACACCGGGGAGCTGTTTTTT,CASSFPRAPGQANTGELFF
TRBJ1-2,TRBV12-3/TRBV12-4,medium-sized,TRBD1,TGTGCCAGCAGTCCGACAGGGGAACGCGGCTACACCTTC,CASSPTGERGYTF
TRBJ2-5,TRBV2,-,TRBD1,TGTGCCAGCCGTGGGCCAGTAGGGACAGGGGGTGAGACCCAGTACTTC,CASRGPVGTGGETQYF
TRBJ2-3,TRBV12-3/TRBV12-4,medium-sized,-,TGTGCCAGCAGTTTGTGGGGCGGCACGCAGTATTTT,CASSLWGGTQYF
TRBJ2-1,TRBV12-3/TRBV12-4,few,-,TGTGCCAGCAGCCTATCCGACTATCTAGCGCCGAGCTCCTACAATGAGCAGTTCTTC,CASSLSDYLAPSSYNEQFF
TRBJ2-3,TRBV27,-,TRBD1,TGTGCCAGCAGTGACCCCGGACAGGGCGCAGATACGCAGTATTTT,CASSDPGQGADTQYF
TRBJ1-6,TRBV28,medium-sized,TRBD1,TGTGCCAGCAGGATACAGGGGGCGAGTAATTCACCCCTCCACTTT,CASRIQGASNSPLHF
TRBJ1-2,TRBV24-1,medium-sized,-,TGTGCCACCAGTGATTCCGCGGGCCGAGCTAACTATGGCTACACCTTC,CATSDSAGRANYGYTF
TRBJ2-7,TRBV2,medium-sized,-,TGTGCCAGCAGGCCCACGGACGGCCCAAGGACCTACGAGCAGTACTTC,CASRPTDGPRTYEQYF
TRBJ2-1,TRBV10-3,few,TRBD2,TGTGCCATCAGTTCAGGCGGGAGCTACAATGAGCAGTTCTTC,CAISSGGSYNEQFF
TRBJ2-4,TRBV11-2,few,-,TGTGCCAGCAGCTTAGGACTGTTAGCCAAAAACATTCAGTACTTC,CASSLGLLAKNIQYF
TRBJ2-3,TRBV5-1,-,-,TGCGCCAGCAGCTTGGAGGGTAGCACAGATACGCAGTATTTT,CASSLEGSTDTQYF
TRBJ1-4,TRBV4-1,-,-,TGCGCCAGCAGTATGGATGCCCGTGAAAAACTGTTTTTT,CASSMDAREKLFF
TRBJ1-6,TRBV20-1,few,-,TGCAGTGCTAGAGAGAACAGCTTATCTTCACCCCTCCACTTT,CSARENSLSSPLHF
TRBJ1-2,TRBV10-3,many,-,TGTGCCATCAGTGAGTCGTGGGAACAGGGCTCAAACTATGGCTACACCTTC,CAISESWEQGSNYGYTF
TRBJ1-2,TRBV12-3/TRBV12-4,many,-,TGTGCCAGCAGTTTGGCTCGGGGCGGCTACACCTTC,CASSLARGGYTF
TRBJ2-3,TRBV30,-,TRBD2,TGTGCCTGTACACTAGCGGGAGGGCCCACAGATACGCAGTATTTT,CACTLAGGPTDTQYF
TRBJ2-1,TRBV30,few,TRBD2,TGTGTCTGGAACGCCGGGACTAGATACAATGAGCAGTTCTTC,CVWNAGTRYNEQFF
TRBJ2-2,TRBV29-1,few,-,TGCAGCGTTCTAGCTGGGGCCACCGGGGAGCTGTTTTTT,CSVLAGATGELFF
TRBJ1-2,TRBV7-8,many,-,TGTGCCAGCAGCTTTACCGGGACCCCGGTCTACACCTTC,CASSFTGTPVYTF
TRBJ1-2,TRBV7-8,medium-sized,-,TGTGCCAGCAGCTTGACCAGGGGAAATCGCGGCTACACCTTC,CASSLTRGNRGYTF
TRBJ2-5,TRBV6-2/TRBV6-3,few,TRBD1,TGTGCCAGCAGTTACTGGGACAGTACCAAAGAGACCCAGTACTTC,CASSYWDSTKETQYF
TRBJ2-7,TRBV5-6,-,-,TGTGCCAGCAGTCTGACGTGGAAACTCTACGAGCAGTACTTC,CASSLTWKLYEQYF
TRBJ2-7,TRBV12-3/TRBV12-4,many,-,TGTGCCAGCAGTTTAAGGGCTGACGGCGAGCAGTACTTC,CASSLRADGEQYF
TRBJ2-5,TRBV7-7,few,-,TGTGCTAGCAGCGCCCTGGACGGGTCCGGGACGGAGACCCAGTACTTC,CASSALDGSGTETQYF